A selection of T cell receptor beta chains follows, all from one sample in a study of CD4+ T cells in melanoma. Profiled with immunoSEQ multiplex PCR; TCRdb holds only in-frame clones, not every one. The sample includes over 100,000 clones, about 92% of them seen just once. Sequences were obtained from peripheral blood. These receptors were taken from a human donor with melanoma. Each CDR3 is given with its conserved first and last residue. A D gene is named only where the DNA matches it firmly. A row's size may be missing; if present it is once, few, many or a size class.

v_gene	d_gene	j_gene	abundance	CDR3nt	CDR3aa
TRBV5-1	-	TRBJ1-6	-	TGCGCCAGCAGCTTGGAGTTGGGGGCGCGGTCACCCCTCCACTTT	CASSLELGARSPLHF
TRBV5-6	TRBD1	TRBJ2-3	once	TGTGCCAGCAGCTCACCGGACAGGGGGCGTGAAGATACGCAGTATTTT	CASSSPDRGREDTQYF
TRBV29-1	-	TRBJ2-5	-	TGCAGCGTTGAAGAGTGGGCGGCCGGGGAGACCCAGTACTTC	CSVEEWAAGETQYF
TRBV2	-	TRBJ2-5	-	TGTGCCAGCAGTCGCAAAGGCGAGACCCAGTACTTC	CASSRKGETQYF
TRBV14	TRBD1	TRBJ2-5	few	TGTGCCAGCAGCCCCGCCAGACAGGGGCAACAAGAGACCCAGTACTTC	CASSPARQGQQETQYF
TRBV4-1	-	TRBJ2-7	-	TGCGCCAGCAGCCACTTTCCCGGCCAGTCCTACGAGCAGTACTTC	CASSHFPGQSYEQYF
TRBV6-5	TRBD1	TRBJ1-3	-	TGTGCCAGCACCAGGGGGGGGGCGACTAACACCATATATTTT	CASTRGGATNTIYF
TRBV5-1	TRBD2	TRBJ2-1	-	TGCGCCAGCAGCTTGGGCCCGCGGCGGGGGGATTACAATGAGCAGTTCTTC	CASSLGPRRGDYNEQFF
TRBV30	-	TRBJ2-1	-	TGTGCCTGGAGGGGGACTGGCCCTAGCTCCTACAATGAGCAGTTCTTC	CAWRGTGPSSYNEQFF
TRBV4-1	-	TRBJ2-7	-	TGCGCCAGCAGCCAACCCGACAGGAACTCCTACGAGCAGTACTTC	CASSQPDRNSYEQYF
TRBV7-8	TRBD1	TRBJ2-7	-	TGTGCCAGCAGCCCCCAACCCCTCACAGGGGGGCAGGATCTCGGCGAGCAGTACTTC	CASSPQPLTGGQDLGEQYF
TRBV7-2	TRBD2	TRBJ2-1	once	TGTGCCAGCAGCTTAGTTCCGGGAGGCTCCTACAATGAGCAGTTCTTC	CASSLVPGGSYNEQFF
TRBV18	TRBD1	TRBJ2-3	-	TGTGCCAGCTCACCCGTCGAGGGACAGGGGATCACAGATACGCAGTATTTT	CASSPVEGQGITDTQYF
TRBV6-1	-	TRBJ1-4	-	TGTGCCAGCAACGAGGTATTAGAAAAACTGTTTTTT	CASNEVLEKLFF
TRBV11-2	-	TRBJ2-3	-	TGTGCCAGCAGCTCCACTAGCTTTGGGGACCCGGATACGCAGTATTTT	CASSSTSFGDPDTQYF
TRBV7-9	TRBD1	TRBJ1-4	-	TGTGCCAGCAGCTTAGTCAGGGGGCTGCCTAATGAAAAACTGTTTTTT	CASSLVRGLPNEKLFF
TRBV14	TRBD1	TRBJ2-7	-	TGTGCCAGCAGCCAAGGACAGGGGGCCACATACCTTTATGGGCAGTACTTC	CASSQGQGATYLYGQYF
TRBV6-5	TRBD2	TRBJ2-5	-	TGTGCCAGCAGTTGGACTAGCGGGGAGTACCAAGAGACCCAGTACTTC	CASSWTSGEYQETQYF
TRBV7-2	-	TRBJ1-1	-	TGTGCCAGCAGCTTTCACACTGAAGCTTTCTTT	CASSFHTEAFF
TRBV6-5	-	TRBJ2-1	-	TGTGCCAGCAGTTACTCCCCCCAGGTTGGGAGGAATGAGCAGTTCTTC	CASSYSPQVGRNEQFF
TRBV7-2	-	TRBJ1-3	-	TGTGCCAGCAGCTTAAATGGAGTGTCAATTGGAAACACCATATATTTT	CASSLNGVSIGNTIYF
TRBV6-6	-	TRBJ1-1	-	TGTGCCAGCAGTTACGACAGAACTGAAGCTTTCTTT	CASSYDRTEAFF
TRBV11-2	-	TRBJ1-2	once	TGTGCCAGCAGCTTATTAGAGGGGTCTGGCTACACCTTC	CASSLLEGSGYTF
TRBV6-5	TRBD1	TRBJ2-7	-	TGTGCCAGCAGTCCTGACAGGGGGACCTACGAGCAGTACTTC	CASSPDRGTYEQYF
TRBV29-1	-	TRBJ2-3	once	TGCAGCGTTGCGCGGGTCGACACAGATACGCAGTATTTT	CSVARVDTDTQYF
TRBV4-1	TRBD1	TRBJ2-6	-	TGCGCCAGCAGCCCGGGACAGGGGGCGCCAGGGGCCAACGTCCTGACTTTC	CASSPGQGAPGANVLTF
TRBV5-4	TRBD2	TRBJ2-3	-	TGTGCCAGCAGCAGGAGCGGGACGTCGGGTGATACGCAGTATTTT	CASSRSGTSGDTQYF
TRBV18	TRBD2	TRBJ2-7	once	TGTGCCAGCTCACCACTGGCTAGCGGCAACTACGAGCAGTACTTC	CASSPLASGNYEQYF
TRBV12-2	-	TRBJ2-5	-	TGTGCAAGTCGAAGTGAGGGGACTCGAGAGACCCAGTACTTC	CASRSEGTRETQYF
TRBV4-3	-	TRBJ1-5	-	TGCGCCAGCAGCCAAGACAGGGGTCGGGGTCAGCCCCAGCATTTT	CASSQDRGRGQPQHF
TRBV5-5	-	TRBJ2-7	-	TGTGCCAGCAGCTTCATAGGTTGGTCCCAAGACGGGCAGTACTTC	CASSFIGWSQDGQYF
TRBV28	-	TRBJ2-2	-	TGTGCGACGAAACCAGGGCGTTCGGTGGCCGGGGAGCTGTTTTTT	CATKPGRSVAGELFF
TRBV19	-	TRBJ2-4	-	TGTGCCAGTAGTATTTCAGGGCTAGCCAAAAACATTCAGTACTTC	CASSISGLAKNIQYF